This TCR beta chain was observed in a study of ipilimumab plus nivolumab after autologous stem cell transplantation. Study-level background: The DLBCL group included primary refractory and relapsed cases.

The table lists this clone with a few counts. Unmatched junction bases numbered 10, after V lost 6 bases and J lost 2 bases. Per the germline V gene, CDR1 is MDHEN and CDR2 is SYDVKM. This CDR3 has 16 amino acids. Produced via immunoSEQ multiplex PCR; TCRdb's table is partial and in-frame only. The table has about 84,000 clones, 83% seen once. Starting 14 to 28 days after autologous transplant, ipilimumab 1 mg/kg was given. Sequenced here: PBMCs, sampled in a trial of ipilimumab plus nivolumab as post-transplant consolidation. The sequence derives from a male donor with diffuse large B-cell lymphoma. The rearrangement links TRBV28 to TRBJ2-1, with 7 nucleotides matching TRBD2. CDR3 nucleotides: TGTGCCAGCAGGACGGGGGGTTCTATACCCTACAATGAGCAGTTCTTC. Amino acids: CASRTGGSIPYNEQFF.